Shown below are 14 T cell receptor beta chains from a single sample sequenced in a study of T cell responses to AZD1222 COVID-19 vaccine. The repertoire was sequenced with immunoSEQ multiplex PCR; TCRdb's copy has only in-frame clones and lacks some. The table records approximately 70,000 clones, roughly four fifths of them present only once. The input for sequencing was peripheral blood, taken on day 0 of AZD1222 vaccination. Every receptor here comes from an adult in good health.

The V call is TRBV7-6, the J call TRBJ2-4; TRBD1 agrees at 11 bases. There are 15 residues in the CDR3. The V gene's germline CDR1 is SGHVS and CDR2 FNYEAQ. V lost 1 base, J lost 8 bases, and 4 bases stayed unmatched. The CDR3, as DNA: TGTGCCAGCAGCTTAGGGGACAGGGGGTCTCACATTCAGTACTTC. It translates to CASSLGDRGSHIQYF. Filled out from reference TRBV7-6 and TRBJ2-4, the complete variable domain reads GAGVSQSPRYKVTKRGQDVALRCDPISGHVSLYWYRQALGQGPEFLTYFNYEAQQDKSGLPNDRFSAERPEGSISTLTIQRTEQRDSAMYRCASSLGDRGSHIQYFGAGTRLSVL.

V and J are TRBV9 and TRBJ2-1; either TRBD1 or TRBD2 may fit D (5 bases each). This CDR3 has 14 amino acids. In germline, CDR1 is SGDLS, CDR2 YYNGEE. The V end lost 4 bases, the J end lost 13 bases, and 21 bases lay between the germline ends. CDR3: CASSSRPTGGEQFF. The CDR3 DNA sequence: TGTGCCAGCAGCTCTCGACCCACAGGAGGTGAACAGTTCTTC.

The rearrangement joins TRBV6-4 to TRBJ1-5; 8 positions match TRBD1. Germline loops: CDR1 MRHNA, CDR2 SNTAGT. V was clipped by 6 bases and J by 2 bases; unmatched bases: 3. The CDR3 is made up of 14 amino acids. The CDR3 nucleotides are TGTGCCAGCAGCGAGACAGGGGGCAATCAGCCCCAGCATTTT. The encoded protein is CASSETGGNQPQHF.

The rearrangement links TRBV9 to TRBJ2-3; 12 bases line up with TRBD2. The CDR3 length is 17 residues. Germline V gives CDR1 SGDLS, CDR2 YYNGEE. The V gene end was trimmed by 1 base and the J gene end by 2 bases; junction bases not matched to a gene: 5. The CDR3 here is CASSVPTSGGPTDTQYF. Here the CDR3 DNA reads TGTGCCAGCAGCGTACCTACTAGCGGGGGGCCCACAGATACGCAGTATTTT.

The J gene is TRBJ2-1, the V gene TRBV11-2; D remains unclear. The germline V gene has CDR1 SGHAT and CDR2 FQNNGV. The CDR3 loop spans 17 amino acids. The V gene lost 1 base and the J gene lost 0 bases, with 13 bases spanning the gap. The CDR3 region has the DNA TGTGCCAGCAGCTTAGGTACGGGCCGTAGCTCCTACAATGAGCAGTTCTTC. Protein product: CASSLGTGRSSYNEQFF.

The V call is TRBV15, the J call TRBJ1-2; D may be TRBD1 (5 bases). The CDR3 length is 14 residues. The germline gives CDR1 LNHNV, CDR2 YYDKDF (reference sequence). V lost 2 bases to trimming and J lost 0 bases, with 7 bases between them. The chain's CDR3 is CATSRQTANYGYTF. CDR3 nucleotides: TGTGCCACCAGCAGACAGACAGCTAACTATGGCTACACCTTC.

Worth noting for this clone: The same CDR3 can be traced to other DNA sequences in this sample. V gene TRBV7-9 combines with J gene TRBJ1-1; D gene unclear. V was pared by 5 bases and J by 4 bases, with 11 bases between. Germline V CDR1 and CDR2: SEHNR, FQNEAQ (reference sequence). The CDR3 contains 13 residues. The DNA for the CDR3 is TGTGCCAGCAGCCCCACCGGTAGCACTGAAGCTTTCTTT. Translating it yields CASSPTGSTEAFF.

The CDR3 coding sequence is TGTGCCAGCAGCGTAGGCGGGGGGGCAGATACGCAGTATTTT. Its protein is CASSVGGGADTQYF. V is TRBV9 and J is TRBJ2-3; 9 positions match TRBD2. This CDR3 contains 14 residues. V lost 0 bases to trimming and J lost 4 bases; unmatched junction nucleotides: 0. In germline, CDR1 is SGDLS, CDR2 YYNGEE.

The chain recombines TRBV7-3 with TRBJ2-7, with 13 bases lining up with TRBD2. Germline V gene sequence: CDR1 SGHTA, CDR2 FQGTGA. This CDR3 comprises 16 residues. The ends lost 1 base at V and 3 bases at J; junction bases unmatched: 3. As DNA, the CDR3 is TGTGCCAGCAGCTTAAGCGGGACTAGCGGGGACTACGAGCAGTACTTC. This encodes CASSLSGTSGDYEQYF.

This clone was seen just once. This rearrangement joins TRBV5-1 to TRBJ1-1, with TRBD1 as a possible D gene (6 bases). This CDR3 spans 14 amino acids. V dropped 6 bases and J dropped 1 base, with 13 bases sitting between them. CDR1 and CDR2 from the germline V gene are SGHRS and YFSETQ. CDR3 sequence reads: CASKTGRTNTEAFF. As DNA, the CDR3 is TGCGCCAGCAAAACAGGGAGGACGAACACTGAAGCTTTCTTT.

CDR3: CASSLDGGPGELFF. The CDR3 region has the DNA TGCGCCAGCAGCTTGGACGGCGGACCCGGGGAGCTGTTTTTT. The V call is TRBV5-1, the J call TRBJ2-2; D gene ambiguous. CDR1 is SGHRS, CDR2 YFSETQ, per germline. The CDR3 is 14 amino acids. Trimming stripped 0 bases from V and 6 bases from J, with 9 bases between.

This clone was recorded a few times. V and J are TRBV20-1 and TRBJ1-1, with 7 bases matching TRBD1. Germline CDR1 DFQATT, CDR2 SNEGSKA (reference sequence). The CDR3 extends over 11 amino acids. The V and J ends lost 7 bases and 7 bases, in that order; junction bases with no gene match: 6. As DNA, the CDR3 is TGCAGTGGCGAGGGGGCGAATGAAGCTTTCTTT. It translates to CSGEGANEAFF.

This chain connects TRBV9 to TRBJ1-4, with D hard to call. Germline V gene data show CDR1 as SGDLS and CDR2 as YYNGEE. V was trimmed by 3 bases and J by 8 bases, leaving 14 bases between them. This CDR3 spans 14 amino acids. Written as DNA, the CDR3 is TGTGCCAGCAGCGGTGACTGGCCGGAAGAAAAACTGTTTTTT. Residues: CASSGDWPEEKLFF.

The chain recombines TRBV3-1 (or the pseudogene TRBV3-2) with TRBJ2-3; 8 bases map to TRBD2. The trim removed 1 base at V and 3 bases at J, leaving 6 bases unmatched. Germline-derived CDR1 and CDR2 are LGHDT and YNNKEL (reference sequence). The CDR3 extends over 16 amino acids. CDR3: CASSQVGVAGTDTQYF. The CDR3 coding sequence is TGTGCCAGCAGCCAAGTGGGGGTAGCGGGGACAGATACGCAGTATTTT.